This T cell receptor beta chain was observed in a study of shared clonotypes between healthy human individuals. Per the germline V gene, CDR1 is GTSNPN and CDR2 is SVGIG (reference sequence). This CDR3 is built from 15 residues. The V and J ends lost 2 bases and 4 bases respectively, with 14 bases between them. Original processing notes: Filtering of immunoSEQ junctional sequences could not match full-length read filtering. Measured with immunoSEQ multiplex PCR; TCRdb has only the in-frame clones, and not every one. The V and J calls and the clone size are those of that table, but D and trimming were determined from the DNA. Of about 2.4 million clones in the sample, more than 85% were seen once.

This clonotype was sampled from a man aged 18 to 30 in good health. Some clones in this sample may be carry-over from other donors' samples. This chain uses TRBV30 with TRBJ1-4; D call uncertain. The sample taken for sequencing was naive CD4+ T cells from PBMCs. Regarding subset: CD45RA+ positively selected. CDR3 region: CAWSYSLGSNEKLFF. Written as DNA, the CDR3 is TGTGCCTGGAGTTACTCCCTGGGGAGTAATGAAAAACTGTTTTTT.